The rows below give T cell receptor beta chains drawn from one sample of a study of monozygotic twins with inflammatory bowel disease. TCRdb reprocessed the 5' RACE reads, with one entry per CDR3 protein and no DNA. The listing contains approximately 330,000 distinct CDR3 sequences. The sequencing input was blood. These receptors were taken from a human donor with ulcerative colitis or Crohn's disease, or a healthy co-twin of an affected twin (not recorded which). Both conserved end residues are part of each CDR3. Each record gives: J gene, V gene, CDR3 protein.

J: TRBJ2-7; V: TRBV5-5; CDR3: CASGNIYEQYF
J: TRBJ2-7; V: TRBV12-3/TRBV12-4; CDR3: CASSLGMGEQYF
J: TRBJ2-7; V: TRBV6-2/TRBV6-3; CDR3: CASSLRGTVSSYEQYF
J: TRBJ2-7; V: TRBV5-1; CDR3: CASSSGTTYEQYF
J: TRBJ1-2; V: TRBV12-3/TRBV12-4; CDR3: CASSFRAGGGYTF
J: TRBJ2-1; V: TRBV7-9; CDR3: CASSPTLAGGTNEQFF
J: TRBJ2-1; V: TRBV6-1; CDR3: CASSPGEISLYNEQFF
J: TRBJ2-3; V: TRBV2; CDR3: CASSWDRPSTDTQYF
J: TRBJ2-1; V: TRBV19; CDR3: CASSPKGTGGGEQFF
J: TRBJ2-5; V: TRBV6-2/TRBV6-3; CDR3: CASRPRWGREETQYF
J: TRBJ2-5; V: TRBV5-4; CDR3: CASSPGGGRAVETQYF
J: TRBJ2-5; V: TRBV18; CDR3: CASSPGLLETQYF
J: TRBJ2-7; V: TRBV7-2; CDR3: CASSLVGVYEQYF
J: TRBJ2-5; V: TRBV6-1; CDR3: CASRANTGVKMETQYF
J: TRBJ2-3; V: TRBV10-1; CDR3: CASSVPPYPAPSTSTDTQYF
J: TRBJ2-7; V: TRBV19; CDR3: CASPVRGNMTYEQYF
J: TRBJ1-2; V: TRBV24-1; CDR3: CATSDLGRVDGYTF
J: TRBJ2-1; V: TRBV20-1; CDR3: CSARDAKGRKYNEQFF
J: TRBJ2-1; V: TRBV20-1; CDR3: CSARATASPFPTSSYNEQFF
J: TRBJ2-7; V: TRBV20-1; CDR3: CSAGQGGGVLYEQYF
J: TRBJ2-7; V: TRBV5-1; CDR3: CASTPYRGRNEQYF
J: TRBJ1-3; V: TRBV4-1; CDR3: CASSQPTGPSGNTIYF
J: TRBJ2-7; V: TRBV24-1; CDR3: CATSRGTEQYF